The 2 T cell receptor beta chains presented below share a single source sample, sequenced in a study of CD8+CD57+ T cells in acquired aplastic anemia. For CDR3 and TCR beta VDJ profiling, genomic DNA was the template used. TCRdb analysed the reads with MiXCR anew, one entry per CDR3 protein. This sample carries more than 250,000 distinct CDR3 sequences, less than 85% of them seen once, and the ten largest clones take approximately 42%. The authors sequenced patients whose flow cytometry had shown CD8+CD57+ cell expansion. The sequenced material came from sorted CD4+, CD8+, or CD8+CD57+ T cells (not recorded which) from PBMCs. These receptors came from a human donor with aplastic anemia.

CDR3 nucleotides: TGTGCCAGCAGCGTAGGGTGCACTACGCAGCATTTT. Translation: CASSVGCTTQHF. The chain links TRBV2 to TRBJ2-3; D gene unclear. The closer fit of TRBJ1-5 to the DNA end suggests the J call may be wrong. This CDR3 spans 12 amino acids. In germline, CDR1 is SNHLY, CDR2 FYNNEI.

For the CDR3, the DNA is TGTGCCAGCACCGTAGGGCCTAATACGCAGTATTTT. Encoded protein: CASTVGPNTQYF. The chain is built from TRBV2 and TRBJ2-3; D unclear. The V gene lost 7 bases and the J gene lost 7 bases, with 12 bases spanning the gap. In germline, CDR1 is SNHLY, CDR2 FYNNEI. The CDR3 is made up of 12 amino acids.